This T cell receptor beta chain was recorded in a study of control samples from healthy donors and cancer patients. The CDR3 consists of 15 residues. From germline, CDR1 is MNHEY and CDR2 SVGEGT. The V end was cut by 4 bases, the J end by 4 bases, with 16 bases between. Profiled with immunoSEQ multiplex PCR; TCRdb holds only in-frame clones, not every one. The sample contains approximately 58,000 clones, approximately 86% of which appear only once. Sequencing input: PBMCs. The chain joins TRBV6-2 or TRBV6-3 to TRBJ1-2; tentatively, D is TRBD1 (5 bases). The origin of this receptor is a man aged 55 to 70 with head and neck cancer. CDR3 residues: CASSSPPRGTYGYTF. As DNA, the CDR3 is TGTGCCAGCAGTTCCCCGCCAAGAGGGACCTATGGCTACACCTTC.